This TCR beta chain was captured in a study of blood T cells in healthy people across ages. The use of a sample-barcoded 5' primer and a J-beta primer mix characterized a second PCR of about 6 to 12 cycles. No fewer than 3 million CDR3-containing paired-end reads came from each sample. MiXCR was run by TCRdb on the 5' RACE reads, yielding one entry per CDR3 protein. The sample yields roughly 860,000 distinct CDR3 sequences, around two thirds seen once. This clonotype was seen a handful of times. Its antigen remains unknown. V was pared by 2 bases and J by 5 bases, with 13 bases between. This CDR3 has 14 amino acids. Germline V gives CDR1 SGHRS, CDR2 YFSETQ. Whole-study findings and limits: A strong correlation between TCR beta diversity and naive T cell percentage was seen. Whereas aged donors had fewer naive CD4+ cells, long-lived donors had more of them and higher diversity.

Drawn from each donor were 8.5 to 10 milliliters of peripheral blood. This TCR was recovered from a man in his thirties or forties in good health. Sequencing was done on a sample of blood. The V and J genes are TRBV5-1 and TRBJ2-5, with D perhaps TRBD2 (5 bases). The CDR3 here is CASSFRIGEETQYF. The DNA for the CDR3 is TGCGCCAGCAGCTTCCGGATCGGGGAGGAGACCCAGTACTTC.